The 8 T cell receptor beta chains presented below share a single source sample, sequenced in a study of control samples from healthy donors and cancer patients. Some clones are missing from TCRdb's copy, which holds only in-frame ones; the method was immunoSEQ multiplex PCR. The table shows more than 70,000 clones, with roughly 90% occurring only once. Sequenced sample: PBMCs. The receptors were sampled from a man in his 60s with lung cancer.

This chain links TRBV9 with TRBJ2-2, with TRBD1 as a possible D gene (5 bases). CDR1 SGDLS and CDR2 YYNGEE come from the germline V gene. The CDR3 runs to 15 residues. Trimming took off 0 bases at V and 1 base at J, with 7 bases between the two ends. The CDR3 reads CASSVGGGNTGELFF. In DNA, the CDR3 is TGTGCCAGCAGCGTAGGGGGCGGGAACACCGGGGAGCTGTTTTTT.

The DNA of the CDR3 is TGTGCCAGCAGCGTTGGGACTAGCGGGGCTGGGGCCAACGTCCTGACTTTC. Translation: CASSVGTSGAGANVLTF. The chain carries TRBV9 and TRBJ2-6, with TRBD2 identical over 13 bases. This CDR3 comprises 17 residues. CDR1 and CDR2 from the germline V gene are SGDLS and YYNGEE. V lost 2 bases, J lost 2 bases, and 1 base stayed unmatched.

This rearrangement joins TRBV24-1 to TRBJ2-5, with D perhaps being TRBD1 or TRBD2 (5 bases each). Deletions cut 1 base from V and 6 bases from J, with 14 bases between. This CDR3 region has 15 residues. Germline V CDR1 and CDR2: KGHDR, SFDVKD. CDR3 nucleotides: TGTGCCACCAGTGATTTTAGCGTAAGGGGAAAGACCCAGTACTTC. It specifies CATSDFSVRGKTQYF.

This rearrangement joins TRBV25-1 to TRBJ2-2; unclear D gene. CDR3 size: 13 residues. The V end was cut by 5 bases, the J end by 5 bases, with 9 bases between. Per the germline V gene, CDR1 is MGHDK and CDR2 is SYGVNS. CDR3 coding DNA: TGTGCCAGCAGTTTTGACTTGACCGGGGAGCTGTTTTTT. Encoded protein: CASSFDLTGELFF.

CDR3 region: CASSQSPYRGGSYEQYV. The DNA for the CDR3 is TGCGCCAGCAGTCAATCCCCTTACAGGGGCGGCTCCTACGAGCAGTACGTC. This chain connects TRBV23-1 to TRBJ2-7, with 7 bases lining up with TRBD1. TRBV23-1 counts as an open reading frame of uncertain function. The CDR3 has 17 residues. The ends lost 0 bases at V and 0 bases at J; junction bases unmatched: 8.

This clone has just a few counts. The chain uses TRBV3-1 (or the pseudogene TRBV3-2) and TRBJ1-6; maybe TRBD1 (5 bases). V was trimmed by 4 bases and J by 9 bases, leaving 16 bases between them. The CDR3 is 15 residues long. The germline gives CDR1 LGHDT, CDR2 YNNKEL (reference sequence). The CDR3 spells CASSPLGGQGSPLHF. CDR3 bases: TGTGCCAGCAGCCCCCTTGGAGGTCAGGGTTCACCCCTCCACTTT.

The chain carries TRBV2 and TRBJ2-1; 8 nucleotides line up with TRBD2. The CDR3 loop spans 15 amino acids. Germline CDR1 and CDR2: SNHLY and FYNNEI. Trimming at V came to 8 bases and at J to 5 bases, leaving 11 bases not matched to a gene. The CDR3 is CASVPPGGTHNEQFF. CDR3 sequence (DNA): TGTGCCAGCGTTCCCCCGGGGGGGACCCACAATGAGCAGTTCTTC. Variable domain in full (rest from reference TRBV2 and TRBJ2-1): EPEVTQTPSHQVTQMGQEVILRCVPISNHLYFYWYRQILGQKVEFLVSFYNNEISEKSEIFDDQFSVERPDGSNFTLKIRSTKLEDSAMYFCASVPPGGTHNEQFFGPGTRLTVL.

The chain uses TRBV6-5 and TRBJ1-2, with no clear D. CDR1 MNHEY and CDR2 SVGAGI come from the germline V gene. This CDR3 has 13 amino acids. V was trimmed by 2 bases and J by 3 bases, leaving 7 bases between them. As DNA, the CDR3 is TGTGCCAGCAGTTACGACGGGTACTATGGCTACACCTTC. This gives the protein CASSYDGYYGYTF.